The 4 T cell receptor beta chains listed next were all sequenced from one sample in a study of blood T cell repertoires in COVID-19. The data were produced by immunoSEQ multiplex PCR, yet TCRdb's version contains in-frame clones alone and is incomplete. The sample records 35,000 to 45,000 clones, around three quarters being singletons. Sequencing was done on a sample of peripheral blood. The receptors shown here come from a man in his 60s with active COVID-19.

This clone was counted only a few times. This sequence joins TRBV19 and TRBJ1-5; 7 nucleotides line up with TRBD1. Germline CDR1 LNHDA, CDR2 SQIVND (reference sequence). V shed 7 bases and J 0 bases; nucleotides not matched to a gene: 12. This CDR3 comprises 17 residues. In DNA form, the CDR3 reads TGTGCCAGTAACAGATACGGGACAGATAATAGCAATCAGCCCCAGCATTTT. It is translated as CASNRYGTDNSNQPQHF.

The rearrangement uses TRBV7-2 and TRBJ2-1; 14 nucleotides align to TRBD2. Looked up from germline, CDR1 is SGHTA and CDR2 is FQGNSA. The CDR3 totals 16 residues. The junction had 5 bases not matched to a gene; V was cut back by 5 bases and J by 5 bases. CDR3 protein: CASSLLGLAGDNEQFF. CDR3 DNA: TGTGCCAGCAGCCTCTTGGGACTAGCGGGGGACAATGAGCAGTTCTTC. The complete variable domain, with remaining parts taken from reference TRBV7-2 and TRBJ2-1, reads GAGVSQSPSNKVTEKGKDVELRCDPISGHTALYWYRQSLGQGLEFLIYFQGNSAPDKSGLPSDRFSAERTGGSVSTLTIQRTQQEDSAVYLCASSLLGLAGDNEQFFGPGTRLTVL.

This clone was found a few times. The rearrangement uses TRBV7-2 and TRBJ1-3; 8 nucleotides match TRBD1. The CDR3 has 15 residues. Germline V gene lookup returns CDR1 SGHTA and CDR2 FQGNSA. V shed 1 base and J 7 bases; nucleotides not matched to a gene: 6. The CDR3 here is CASSLGTGISNTIYF. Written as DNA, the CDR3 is TGTGCCAGCAGCTTAGGGACAGGGATCTCGAACACCATATATTTT.

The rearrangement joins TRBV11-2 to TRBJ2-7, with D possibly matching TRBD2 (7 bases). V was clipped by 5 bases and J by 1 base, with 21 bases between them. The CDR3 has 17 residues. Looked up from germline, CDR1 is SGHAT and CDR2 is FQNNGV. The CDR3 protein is CASSKGGRGARSYEQYF. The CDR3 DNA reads TGTGCCAGCAGCAAAGGCGGCCGGGGGGCGCGGTCCTACGAGCAGTACTTC.